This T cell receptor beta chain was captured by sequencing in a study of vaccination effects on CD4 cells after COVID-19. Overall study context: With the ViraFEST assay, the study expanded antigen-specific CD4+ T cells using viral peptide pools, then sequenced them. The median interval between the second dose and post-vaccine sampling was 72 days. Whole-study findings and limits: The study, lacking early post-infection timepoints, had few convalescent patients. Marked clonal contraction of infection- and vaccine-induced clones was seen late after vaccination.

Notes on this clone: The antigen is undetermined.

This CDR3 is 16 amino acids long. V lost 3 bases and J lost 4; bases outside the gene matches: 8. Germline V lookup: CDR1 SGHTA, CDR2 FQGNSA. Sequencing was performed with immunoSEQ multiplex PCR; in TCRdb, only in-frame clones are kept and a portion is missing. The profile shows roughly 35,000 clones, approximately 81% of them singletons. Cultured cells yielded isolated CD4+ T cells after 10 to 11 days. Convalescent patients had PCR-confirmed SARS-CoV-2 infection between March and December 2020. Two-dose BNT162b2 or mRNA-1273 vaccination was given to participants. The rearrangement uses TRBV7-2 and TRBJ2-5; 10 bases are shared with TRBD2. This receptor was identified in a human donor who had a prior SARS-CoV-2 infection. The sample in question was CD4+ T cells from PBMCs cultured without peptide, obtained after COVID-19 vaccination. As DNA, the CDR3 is TGTGCCAGCAGCTTCACTAGCGGGGTAGTAAGAGAGACCCAGTACTTC. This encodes CASSFTSGVVRETQYF. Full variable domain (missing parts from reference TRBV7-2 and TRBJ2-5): GAGVSQSPSNKVTEKGKDVELRCDPISGHTALYWYRQSLGQGLEFLIYFQGNSAPDKSGLPSDRFSAERTGGSVSTLTIQRTQQEDSAVYLCASSFTSGVVRETQYFGPGTRLLVL.